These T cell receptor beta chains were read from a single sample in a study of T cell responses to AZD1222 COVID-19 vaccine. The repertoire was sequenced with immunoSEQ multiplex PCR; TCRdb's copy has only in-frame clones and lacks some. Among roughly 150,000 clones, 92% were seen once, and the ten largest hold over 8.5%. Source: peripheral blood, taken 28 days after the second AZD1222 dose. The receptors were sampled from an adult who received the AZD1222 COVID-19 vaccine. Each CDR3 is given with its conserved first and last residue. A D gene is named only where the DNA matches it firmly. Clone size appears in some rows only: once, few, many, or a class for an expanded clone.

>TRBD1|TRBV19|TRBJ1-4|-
CASRSPGQPNEKLFF
TGTGCCAGTAGGTCCCCGGGACAGCCTAATGAAAAACTGTTTTTT
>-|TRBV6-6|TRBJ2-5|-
CASSYSGETQYF
TGTGCCAGCAGTTACTCAGGCGAGACCCAGTACTTC
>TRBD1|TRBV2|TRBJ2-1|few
CASSEVRGQGNEQFF
TGTGCCAGCAGTGAAGTCAGGGGGCAAGGCAATGAGCAGTTCTTC
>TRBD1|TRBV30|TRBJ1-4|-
CAWSVLGTGLEGDEKLFF
TGTGCCTGGAGTGTACTAGGGACAGGGTTGGAGGGAGATGAAAAACTGTTTTTT
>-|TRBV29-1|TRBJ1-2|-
CSVSSTYGYTF
TGCAGCGTTTCATCTACCTATGGCTACACCTTC
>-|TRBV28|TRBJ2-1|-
CASSLFASESSYNEQFF
TGTGCCAGCAGTTTATTCGCAAGTGAAAGCTCCTACAATGAGCAGTTCTTC
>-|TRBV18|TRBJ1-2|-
CASSADSNYGYTF
TGTGCCAGCTCAGCGGACAGCAACTATGGCTACACCTTC
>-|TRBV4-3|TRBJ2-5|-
CASSQERSGGLGTQYF
TGCGCCAGCAGCCAAGAACGGTCAGGGGGGCTCGGGACCCAGTACTTC
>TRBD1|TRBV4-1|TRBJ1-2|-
CASSHQTGGDYGYTF
TGCGCCAGCAGCCACCAGACAGGGGGCGATTATGGCTACACCTTC
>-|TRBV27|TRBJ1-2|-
CASSLNGGFSYGYTF
TGTGCCAGCAGTTTGAACGGGGGCTTCAGCTATGGCTACACCTTC
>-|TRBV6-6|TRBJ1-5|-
CASRGKRGQPQHF
TGTGCCAGCAGGGGAAAACGGGGTCAGCCCCAGCATTTT
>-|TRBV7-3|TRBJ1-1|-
CASSPGPFMNTEAFF
TGTGCCAGCAGCCCCGGCCCCTTCATGAACACTGAAGCTTTCTTT
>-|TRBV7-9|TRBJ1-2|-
CASSLQGFYGYTF
TGTGCCAGCAGCTTACAGGGATTCTATGGCTACACCTTC
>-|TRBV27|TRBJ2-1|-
CASSFGFSSYNEQFF
TGTGCCAGCAGTTTCGGGTTTAGTTCCTACAATGAGCAGTTCTTC
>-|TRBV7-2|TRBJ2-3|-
CASSAPRGLGYGTQYF
TGTGCCAGCAGCGCCCCGCGGGGACTTGGGTATGGTACGCAGTATTTT
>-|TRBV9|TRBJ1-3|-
CASSVSGDGNTIYF
TGTGCCAGCAGCGTATCCGGGGATGGAAACACCATATATTTT
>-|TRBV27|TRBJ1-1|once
CASSLFGDTEAFF
TGTGCCAGCAGTTTATTCGGGGACACTGAAGCTTTCTTT
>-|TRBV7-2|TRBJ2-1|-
CASSRSSGPQFF
TGTGCCAGCAGCCGAAGTAGCGGACCTCAGTTCTTC
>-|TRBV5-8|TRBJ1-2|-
CASSLEGYYGYTF
TGTGCCAGCAGCTTGGAGGGGTACTATGGCTACACCTTC
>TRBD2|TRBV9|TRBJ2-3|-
CASSVSGLAGGTDTQYF
TGTGCCAGCAGCGTATCTGGACTAGCGGGGGGTACAGATACGCAGTATTTT
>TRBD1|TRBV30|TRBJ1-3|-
CAWGTGRGNTIYF
TGTGCCTGGGGGACAGGGAGGGGAAACACCATATATTTT
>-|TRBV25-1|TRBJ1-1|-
CASSEQGYTEAFF
TGTGCCAGCAGTGAACAGGGTTACACTGAAGCTTTCTTT
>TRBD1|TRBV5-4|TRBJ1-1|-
CASSSVTGARNTEAFF
TGTGCCAGCAGCTCGGTAACAGGGGCAAGAAACACTGAAGCTTTCTTT
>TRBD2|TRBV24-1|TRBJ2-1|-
CATSDSSGRAPVNEQFF
TGTGCCACCAGTGACTCTAGCGGGAGGGCACCGGTCAATGAGCAGTTCTTC
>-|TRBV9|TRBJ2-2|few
CASSVAGTLHSGELFF
TGTGCCAGCAGCGTAGCGGGGACACTTCATAGCGGGGAGCTGTTTTTT
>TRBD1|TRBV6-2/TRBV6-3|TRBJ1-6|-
CASSYQGGLNSPLHF
TGTGCCAGCAGTTACCAGGGGGGGCTGAATTCACCCCTCCACTTT
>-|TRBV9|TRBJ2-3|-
CASSGREQGGIYTQYF
TGTGCCAGCAGCGGGAGGGAGCAGGGTGGAATATATACGCAGTATTTT
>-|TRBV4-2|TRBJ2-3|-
CASSQDKVNSGLTDTQYF
TGTGCCAGCAGCCAAGATAAGGTGAATAGCGGACTCACAGATACGCAGTATTTT
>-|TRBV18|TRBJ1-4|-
CASSPFSVEKLFF
TGTGCCAGCTCACCTTTCAGCGTGGAAAAACTGTTTTTT
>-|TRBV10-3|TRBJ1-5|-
CAISVELNQPQHF
TGTGCCATCAGTGTAGAATTGAATCAGCCCCAGCATTTT
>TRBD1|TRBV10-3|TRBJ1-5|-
CAIRNDRDTPQHF
TGTGCCATCAGAAACGACAGGGATACGCCCCAGCATTTT
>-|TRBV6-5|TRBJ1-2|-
CASRKDGNYGYTF
TGTGCCAGCAGAAAGGACGGCAACTATGGCTACACCTTC
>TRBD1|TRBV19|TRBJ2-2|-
CASSIRMWTGSVGELFF
TGTGCCAGTAGTATCAGGATGTGGACAGGGAGTGTCGGGGAGCTGTTTTTT
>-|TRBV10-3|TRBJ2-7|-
CAIWDGVAAYEQYF
TGTGCCATCTGGGACGGAGTAGCAGCCTACGAGCAGTACTTC
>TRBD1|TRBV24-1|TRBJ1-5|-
CATSGTGVDQPQHF
TGTGCCACCAGTGGGACAGGGGTTGATCAGCCCCAGCATTTT
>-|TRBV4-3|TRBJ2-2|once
CASSQDRVLSTGELFF
TGCGCCAGCAGCCAAGATAGGGTCCTGTCCACCGGGGAGCTGTTTTTT
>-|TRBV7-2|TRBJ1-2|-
CASSTGGRTYGYTF
TGTGCCAGCAGCACCGGGGGACGTACCTATGGCTACACCTTC
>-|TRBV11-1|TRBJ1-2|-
CASSPRGNRTYGYTF
TGTGCCAGCAGCCCCCGGGGGAACAGAACCTATGGCTACACCTTC
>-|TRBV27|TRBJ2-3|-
CASSPFSTDTQYF
TGTGCCAGCAGTCCTTTCAGCACAGATACGCAGTATTTT
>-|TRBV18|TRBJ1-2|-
CASSPGINRADGYTF
TGTGCCAGCTCACCGGGAATAAACAGGGCTGATGGCTACACCTTC